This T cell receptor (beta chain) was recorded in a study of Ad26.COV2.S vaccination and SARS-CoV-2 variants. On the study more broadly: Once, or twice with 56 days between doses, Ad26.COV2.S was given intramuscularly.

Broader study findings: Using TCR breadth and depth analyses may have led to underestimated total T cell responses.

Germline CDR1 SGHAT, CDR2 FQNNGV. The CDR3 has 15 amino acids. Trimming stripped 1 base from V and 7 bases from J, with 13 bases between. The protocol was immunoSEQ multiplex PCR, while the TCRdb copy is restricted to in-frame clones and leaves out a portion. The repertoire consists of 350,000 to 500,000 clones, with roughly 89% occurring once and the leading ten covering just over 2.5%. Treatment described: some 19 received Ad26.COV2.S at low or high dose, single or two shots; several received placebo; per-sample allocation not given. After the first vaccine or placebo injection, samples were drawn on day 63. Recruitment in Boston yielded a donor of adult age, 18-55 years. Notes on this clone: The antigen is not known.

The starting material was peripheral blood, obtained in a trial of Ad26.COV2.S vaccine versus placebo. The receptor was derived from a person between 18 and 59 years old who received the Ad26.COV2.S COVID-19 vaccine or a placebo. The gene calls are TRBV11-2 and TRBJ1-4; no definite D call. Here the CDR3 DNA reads TGTGCCAGCAGCTTAGTTTTTGGGTTCGCTGAAAAACTGTTTTTT. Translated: CASSLVFGFAEKLFF.